This section outlines one T cell receptor (beta chain) sequence together with its context. Its target is unknown. Treatment noted: roughly 11-day PBMC culture with coronavirus spike peptide pools or control peptides (ViraFEST assay). Negative selection separated CD4+ T cells from approximately ten-day cultures. The data stem from a study of vaccination and CD4 T cells after COVID-19. Study context: Post-vaccine sample collection happened at a median of approximately 77 days after dose two, ranging 14 to 241.

With the Oncomine TCR Beta short-read assay, DNA from cultured CD4+ T cells was sequenced. CD4+ T cells were cultured, and genomic DNA was extracted from them. TCRdb reprocessed the PCR reads with MiXCR, giving one entry per CDR3 protein. The sample contains a few thousand distinct CDR3 sequences, 44% of which appear only once. Trimming removed 5 bases at V and 1 base at J, with 18 bases between. The CDR3 has 16 amino acids. Germline V gives CDR1 MDHEN, CDR2 SYDVKM. Sequencing was performed on CD4+ T cells from blood, cultured in vitro, taken after SARS-CoV-2 vaccination. The genes are TRBV28 and TRBJ2-7; D tentatively fits TRBD1 or TRBD2 (5 bases each). The receptor comes from a human donor who had recovered from COVID-19. The DNA of the CDR3 is TGTGCCAGCAGTCCCGGGGACCCCCGGGGATCCTACGAGCAGTACTTC. Residues: CASSPGDPRGSYEQYF. The full variable domain, in which reference TRBV28 and TRBJ2-7 provide the parts outside the CDR3, is DVKVTQSSRYLVKRTGEKVFLECVQDMDHENMFWYRQDPGLGLRLIYFSYDVKMKEKGDIPEGYSVSREKKERFSLILESASTNQTSMYLCASSPGDPRGSYEQYFGPGTRLTVT.